This TCR beta chain was recorded in a study of blood T cell repertoires in COVID-19. V gave up 4 bases and J gave up 6 bases, with 10 bases separating them. The V gene's germline CDR1 is KGHDR and CDR2 SFDVKD. This CDR3 is 13 amino acids long. Study members were between about 18 and 90 years old and lived in 24 US regions. Authors' data handling: Estimation of nucleated cell counts was performed using reference gene primer amplification. Assay: immunoSEQ multiplex PCR; the TCRdb copy retains only in-frame clones and omits some. Clone size and V and J calls were adopted from that table, with D and trimming inferred from the DNA. The table records 380,000 or so clones, roughly 90% of them present only once. This clone appeared a single time.

V gene TRBV24-1 combines with J gene TRBJ2-3; D is possibly TRBD2 (5 bases). Sequencing was done on a sample of PBMCs or T cells enriched from blood (not recorded which). The sequence was collected from a woman aged 25 to 39 with acute COVID-19. The CDR3 DNA sequence: TGTGCCACCAGTGACCACGGGGTGGATACGCAGTATTTT. The encoded protein is CATSDHGVDTQYF.